The T cell receptor beta chain described here comes from a study of blood T cells in healthy people across ages. CDR1 and CDR2 from the germline V gene are SGHVS and FNYEAQ. This CDR3 contains 15 residues. This clonotype occurred a few times. This may be a read error, as it is one base from a much larger clone. The use of a sample-barcoded 5' primer and a J-beta primer mix characterized a second PCR of roughly 6 to 12 cycles. One entry per CDR3 protein, called by TCRdb with MiXCR from the 5' RACE reads. Here the sample spans roughly 570,000 distinct CDR3 sequences, approximately 25% being singletons. The V gene is TRBV7-6, the J gene TRBJ2-5; 9 bases line up with TRBD2. This receptor was taken from a woman aged 65 to 85 in good health. The sequenced material came from blood. CDR3 sequence: CASSSSGLAGKTQHF. For the CDR3, the DNA is TGTGCCAGCAGTTCCTCGGGACTAGCAGGGAAGACCCAGCACTTC.